These T cell receptor beta chains were read from a single sample in a study of cytomegalovirus exposure and HLA in healthy donors. TCRdb keeps only in-frame clones here, not all; method: immunoSEQ multiplex PCR. The sample records about 110,000 clones, roughly 68% being singletons. The source material was PBMCs. The receptors derive from a woman in her 30s in good health and CMV-seronegative. CDR3s include the opening cysteine and the closing phenylalanine or tryptophan.

CDR3 protein	V gene	J gene
CASRETGTGERNTIYF	TRBV2	TRBJ1-3
CASSLYRGLYEQYF	TRBV5-1	TRBJ2-7
CASSGERASYNEQFF	TRBV2	TRBJ2-1
CASSQGQGSADTQYF	TRBV4-1	TRBJ2-3
CASSLARTGRNTEAFF	TRBV18	TRBJ1-1
CASSLEGSETQYF	TRBV5-4	TRBJ2-5
CASSQGSRDPTEAFF	TRBV4-3	TRBJ1-1
CASSDPARNTGELFF	TRBV2	TRBJ2-2
CASSLGGLAGTTDTQYF	TRBV7-2	TRBJ2-3
CASRPNHRGTPTGNTIYF	TRBV7-9	TRBJ1-3
CASSPGLAGNEQFF	TRBV9	TRBJ2-1
CASSLHGGLVNEAFF	TRBV5-4	TRBJ1-1
CASSIEGAHQPQHF	TRBV19	TRBJ1-5
CASSPPGHPGIF	TRBV28	TRBJ2-3
CAWTSGLAGIETQYF	TRBV30	TRBJ2-5
CASSHTGQGARYDHSYEQYF	TRBV10-1	TRBJ2-7
CATSIQTGAYGYTF	TRBV15	TRBJ1-2
CAWSVGGANSGNTIYF	TRBV30	TRBJ1-3
CASSYGTGYEKLFF	TRBV5-6	TRBJ1-4
CASSLDGSSYNEQFF	TRBV7-6	TRBJ2-1
CATSSLGQDTDTQYF	TRBV15	TRBJ2-3
CASSEGRGGVETQYF	TRBV11-2	TRBJ2-5
CASSQKENQPQHF	TRBV4-2	TRBJ1-5
CASSETTGAAPQHF	TRBV6-4	TRBJ1-5
CATSREREYTGELFF	TRBV15	TRBJ2-2
CASSADGQGGTDTQYF	TRBV19	TRBJ2-3
CASSQGAGRDSNQPQHF	TRBV4-3	TRBJ1-5
CASSEFGGTNTEAFF	TRBV2	TRBJ1-1
CASSAGLADTDTQYF	TRBV6-1	TRBJ2-3
CASSQNLDSLKETQYF	TRBV7-6	TRBJ2-5
CAGSIGQGEKLFF	TRBV30	TRBJ1-4
CASSNTGISYNEQFF	TRBV2	TRBJ2-1
CASSQVQIQVSSYEQYF	TRBV4-1	TRBJ2-7
CASSLGPSGGDNEQFF	TRBV7-6	TRBJ2-1
CASSSQGGGDEQYF	TRBV28	-
CAISETQPSSYNEQFF	TRBV10-3	TRBJ2-1
CASSSGLAGGRSSYNEQFF	TRBV5-1	TRBJ2-1
CASRSRFDRDEQYF	TRBV5-1	TRBJ2-7
CASSFYRGPETEAFF	TRBV7-2	TRBJ1-1
CASSLMGGSTYEQYF	TRBV27	TRBJ2-7
CASSQETSGGYEQYF	TRBV4-2	TRBJ2-7
CASSHRRETSYEQYF	TRBV14	TRBJ2-7
CASSLPDRRRSLSYEQYF	TRBV28	TRBJ2-7
CASSDPGTGNTEAFF	TRBV11-1	TRBJ1-1
CASSISYSSYNEQFF	TRBV19	TRBJ2-1
CAYGTGLTIPYEQFF	TRBV7-9	TRBJ2-1
CASTQDILYGYTF	TRBV19	TRBJ1-2
CASNPLATYEQYF	TRBV28	TRBJ2-7
CASSRTGRINQPQHF	TRBV28	TRBJ1-5
CATAPGSSNQPQHF	TRBV15	TRBJ1-5
CASSYTLPGLGGELFF	TRBV5-1	TRBJ2-2
CASSYSGTSGEQYF	TRBV6-5	TRBJ2-7
CASSLLQGAKYEQYF	TRBV28	TRBJ2-7
CASSVGRESSYEQYF	TRBV9	TRBJ2-7
CASSKIGRGTDTQYF	TRBV28	TRBJ2-3